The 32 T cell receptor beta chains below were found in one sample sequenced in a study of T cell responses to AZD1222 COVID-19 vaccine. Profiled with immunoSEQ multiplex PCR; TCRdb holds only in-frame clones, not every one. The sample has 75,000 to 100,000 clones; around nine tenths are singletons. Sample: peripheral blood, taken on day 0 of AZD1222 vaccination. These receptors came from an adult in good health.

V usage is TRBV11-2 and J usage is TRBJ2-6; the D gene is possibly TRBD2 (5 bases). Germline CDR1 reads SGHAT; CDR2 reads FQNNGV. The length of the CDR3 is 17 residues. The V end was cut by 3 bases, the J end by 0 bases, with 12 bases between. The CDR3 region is CASSFGSGYSGANVLTF. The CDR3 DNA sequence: TGTGCCAGCAGCTTCGGCAGCGGATACTCTGGGGCCAACGTCCTGACTTTC. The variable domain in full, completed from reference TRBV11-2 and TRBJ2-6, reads EAGVAQSPRYKIIEKRQSVAFWCNPISGHATLYWYQQILGQGPKLLIQFQNNGVVDDSQLPKDRFSAERLKGVDSTLKIQPAKLEDSAVYLCASSFGSGYSGANVLTFGAGSRLTVL.

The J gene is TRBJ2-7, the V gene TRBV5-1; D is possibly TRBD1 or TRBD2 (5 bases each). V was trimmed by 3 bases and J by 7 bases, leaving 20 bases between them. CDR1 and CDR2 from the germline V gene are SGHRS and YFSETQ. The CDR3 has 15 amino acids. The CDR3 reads CASSSGHTGSGEQYF. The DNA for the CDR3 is TGCGCCAGCAGCTCAGGACATACGGGGAGTGGAGAGCAGTACTTC.

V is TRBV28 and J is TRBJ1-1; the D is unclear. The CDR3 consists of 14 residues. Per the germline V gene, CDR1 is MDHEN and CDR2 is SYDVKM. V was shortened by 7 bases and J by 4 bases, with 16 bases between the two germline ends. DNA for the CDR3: TGTGCCAGCACCCCTTCCCGGAAGAGCACTGAAGCTTTCTTT. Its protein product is CASTPSRKSTEAFF.

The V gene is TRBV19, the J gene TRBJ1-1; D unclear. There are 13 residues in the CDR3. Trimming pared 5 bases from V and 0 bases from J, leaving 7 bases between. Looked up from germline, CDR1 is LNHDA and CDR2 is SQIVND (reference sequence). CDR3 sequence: CASSSRVNTEAFF. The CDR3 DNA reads TGTGCCAGTAGTTCTAGGGTGAACACTGAAGCTTTCTTT.

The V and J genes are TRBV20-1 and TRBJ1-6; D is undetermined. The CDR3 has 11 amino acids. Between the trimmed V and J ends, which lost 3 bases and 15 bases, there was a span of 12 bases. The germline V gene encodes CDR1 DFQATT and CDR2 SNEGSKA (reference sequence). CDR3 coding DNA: TGCAGTGCTAGCGCGGACTGGCGCCTCCACTTT. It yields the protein CSASADWRLHF.

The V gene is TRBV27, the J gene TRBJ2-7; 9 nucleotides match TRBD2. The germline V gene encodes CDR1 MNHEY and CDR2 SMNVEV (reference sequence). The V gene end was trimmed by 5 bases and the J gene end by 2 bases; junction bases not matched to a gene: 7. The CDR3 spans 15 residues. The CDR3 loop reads CASSQWTSAPYEQYF. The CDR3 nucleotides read TGTGCCAGCAGTCAATGGACTAGCGCCCCCTACGAGCAGTACTTC.

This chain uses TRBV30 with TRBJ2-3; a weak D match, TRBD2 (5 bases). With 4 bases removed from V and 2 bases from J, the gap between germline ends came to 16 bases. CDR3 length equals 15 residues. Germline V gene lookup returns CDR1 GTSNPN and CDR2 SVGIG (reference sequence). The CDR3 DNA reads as TGTGCCTGGAATGACGGGATATCGATCACAGATACGCAGTATTTT. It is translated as CAWNDGISITDTQYF.

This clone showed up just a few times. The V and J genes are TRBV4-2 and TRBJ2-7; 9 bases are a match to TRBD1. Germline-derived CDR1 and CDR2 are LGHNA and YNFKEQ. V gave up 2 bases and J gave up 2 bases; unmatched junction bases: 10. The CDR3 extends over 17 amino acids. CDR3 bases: TGTGCCAGCAGCCAATCCGCCCCGGGACAGGGTACCTACGAGCAGTACTTC. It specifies CASSQSAPGQGTYEQYF.

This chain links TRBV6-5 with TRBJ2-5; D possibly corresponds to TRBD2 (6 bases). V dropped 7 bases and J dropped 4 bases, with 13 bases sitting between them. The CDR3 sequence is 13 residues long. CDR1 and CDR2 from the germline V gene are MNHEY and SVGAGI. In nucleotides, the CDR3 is TGTGCCAGCAAGCCCGGGAGCGGAGAGACCCAGTACTTC. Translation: CASKPGSGETQYF.

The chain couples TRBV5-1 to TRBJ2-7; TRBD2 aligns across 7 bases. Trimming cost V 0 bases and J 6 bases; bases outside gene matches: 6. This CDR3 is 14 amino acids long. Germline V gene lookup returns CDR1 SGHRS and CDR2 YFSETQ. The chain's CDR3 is CASSLVVSGGEQYF. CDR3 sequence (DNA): TGCGCCAGCAGCTTGGTTGTGTCGGGAGGCGAGCAGTACTTC.

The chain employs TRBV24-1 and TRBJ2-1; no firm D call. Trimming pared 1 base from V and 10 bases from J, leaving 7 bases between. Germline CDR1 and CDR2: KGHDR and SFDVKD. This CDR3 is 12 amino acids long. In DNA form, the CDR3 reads TGTGCCACCAGTGATTTTCAACAGGAGCAGTTCTTC. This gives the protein CATSDFQQEQFF.

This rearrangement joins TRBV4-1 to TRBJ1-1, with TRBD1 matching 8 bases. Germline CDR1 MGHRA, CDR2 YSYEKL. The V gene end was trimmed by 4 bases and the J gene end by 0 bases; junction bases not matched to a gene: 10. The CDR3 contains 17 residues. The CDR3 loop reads CASSLGQARRLNTEAFF. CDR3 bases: TGCGCCAGCAGCCTGGGACAGGCCCGAAGGCTGAACACTGAAGCTTTCTTT.

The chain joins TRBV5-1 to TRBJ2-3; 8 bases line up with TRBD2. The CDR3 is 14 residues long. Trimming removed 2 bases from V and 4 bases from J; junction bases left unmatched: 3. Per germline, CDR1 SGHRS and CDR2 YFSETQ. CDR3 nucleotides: TGCGCCAGCAGCTTAGCGGGGGTCGCAGATACGCAGTATTTT. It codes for CASSLAGVADTQYF.

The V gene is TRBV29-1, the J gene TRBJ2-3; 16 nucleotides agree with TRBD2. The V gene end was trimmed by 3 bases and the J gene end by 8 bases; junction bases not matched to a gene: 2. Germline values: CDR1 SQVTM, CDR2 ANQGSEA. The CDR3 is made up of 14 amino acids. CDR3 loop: CSVDGTSGGATQYF. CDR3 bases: TGCAGCGTTGACGGGACTAGCGGGGGGGCTACGCAGTATTTT.

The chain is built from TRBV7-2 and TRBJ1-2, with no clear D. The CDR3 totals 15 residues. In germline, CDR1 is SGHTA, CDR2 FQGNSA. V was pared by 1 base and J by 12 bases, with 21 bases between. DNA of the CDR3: TGTGCCAGCAGCTTAGTTTCCGGGATGGAGGGTTTGGACACCTTC. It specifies CASSLVSGMEGLDTF.

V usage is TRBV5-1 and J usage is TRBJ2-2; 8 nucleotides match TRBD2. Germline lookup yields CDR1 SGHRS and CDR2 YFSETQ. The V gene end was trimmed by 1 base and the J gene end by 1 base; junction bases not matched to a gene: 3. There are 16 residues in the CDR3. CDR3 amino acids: CASSLSLAGNTGELFF. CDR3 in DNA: TGCGCCAGCAGCTTGAGTCTAGCGGGGAACACCGGGGAGCTGTTTTTT.

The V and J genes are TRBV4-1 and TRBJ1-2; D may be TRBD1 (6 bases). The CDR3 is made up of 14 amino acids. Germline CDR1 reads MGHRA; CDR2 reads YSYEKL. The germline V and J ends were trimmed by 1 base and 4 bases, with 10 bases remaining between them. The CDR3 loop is CASSQVGAGYGYTF. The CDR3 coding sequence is TGCGCCAGCAGCCAAGTGGGGGCCGGCTATGGCTACACCTTC.

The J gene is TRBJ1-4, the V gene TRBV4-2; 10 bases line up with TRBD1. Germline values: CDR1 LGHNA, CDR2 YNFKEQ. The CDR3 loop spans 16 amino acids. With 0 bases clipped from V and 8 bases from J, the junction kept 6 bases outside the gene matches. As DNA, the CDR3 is TGTGCCAGCAGCCAAGATCCTGGGACAGGGGACGAAAAACTGTTTTTT. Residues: CASSQDPGTGDEKLFF.

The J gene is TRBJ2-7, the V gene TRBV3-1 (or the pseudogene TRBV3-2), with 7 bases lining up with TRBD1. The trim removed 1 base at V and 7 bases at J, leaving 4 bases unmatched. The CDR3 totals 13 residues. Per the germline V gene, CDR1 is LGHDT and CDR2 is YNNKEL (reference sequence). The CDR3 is CASSQVGTVEQYF. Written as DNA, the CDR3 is TGTGCCAGCAGCCAAGTGGGGACAGTAGAGCAGTACTTC.

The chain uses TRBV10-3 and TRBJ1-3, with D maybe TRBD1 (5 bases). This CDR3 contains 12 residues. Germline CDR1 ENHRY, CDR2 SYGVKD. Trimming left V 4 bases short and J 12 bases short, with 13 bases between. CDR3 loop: CAISGGGTGIYF. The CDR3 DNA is TGTGCCATCAGTGGGGGGGGGACCGGCATATATTTT.

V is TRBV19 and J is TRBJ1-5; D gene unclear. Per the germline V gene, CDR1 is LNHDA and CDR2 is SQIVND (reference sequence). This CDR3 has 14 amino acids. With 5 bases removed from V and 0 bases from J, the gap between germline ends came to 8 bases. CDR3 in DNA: TGTGCCAGTAGTGAACGGGTTAGCAATCAGCCCCAGCATTTT. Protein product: CASSERVSNQPQHF. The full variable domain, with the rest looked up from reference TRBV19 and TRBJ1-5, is DGGITQSPKYLFRKEGQNVTLSCEQNLNHDAMYWYRQDPGQGLRLIYYSQIVNDFQKGDIAEGYSVSREKKESFPLTVTSAQKNPTAFYLCASSERVSNQPQHFGDGTRLSIL.

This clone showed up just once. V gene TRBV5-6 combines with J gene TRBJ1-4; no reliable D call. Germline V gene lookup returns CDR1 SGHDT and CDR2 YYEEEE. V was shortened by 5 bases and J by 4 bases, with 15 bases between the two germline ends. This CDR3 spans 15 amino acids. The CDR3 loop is CASRREGRGNEKLFF. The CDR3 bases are TGTGCCAGCAGGAGAGAGGGTCGGGGTAATGAAAAACTGTTTTTT.

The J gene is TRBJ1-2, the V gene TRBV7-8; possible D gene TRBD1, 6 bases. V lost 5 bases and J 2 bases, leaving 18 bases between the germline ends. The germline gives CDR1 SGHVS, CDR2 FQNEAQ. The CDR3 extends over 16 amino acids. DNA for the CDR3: TGTGCCAGCAGCCCCTACCGGGACACCCCCAACTATGGCTACACCTTC. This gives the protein CASSPYRDTPNYGYTF.

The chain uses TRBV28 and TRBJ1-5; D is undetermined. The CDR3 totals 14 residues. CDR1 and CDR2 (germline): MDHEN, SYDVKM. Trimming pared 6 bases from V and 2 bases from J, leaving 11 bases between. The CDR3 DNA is TGTGCCAGCAGAACCGACGGGCGCAATCAGCCCCAGCATTTT. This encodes CASRTDGRNQPQHF.

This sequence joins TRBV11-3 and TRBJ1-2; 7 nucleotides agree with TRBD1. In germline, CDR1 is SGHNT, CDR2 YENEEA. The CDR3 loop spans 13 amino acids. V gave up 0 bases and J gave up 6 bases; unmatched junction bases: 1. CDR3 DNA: TGTGCCAGCAGCTTAGATGGACAGGATGGCTACACCTTC. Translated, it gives CASSLDGQDGYTF.

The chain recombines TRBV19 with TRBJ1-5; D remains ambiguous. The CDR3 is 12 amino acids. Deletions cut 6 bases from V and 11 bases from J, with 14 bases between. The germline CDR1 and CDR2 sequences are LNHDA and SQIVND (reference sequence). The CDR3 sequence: CASSNAPASQHF. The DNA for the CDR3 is TGTGCCAGTAGCAACGCCCCCGCCTCCCAGCATTTT.

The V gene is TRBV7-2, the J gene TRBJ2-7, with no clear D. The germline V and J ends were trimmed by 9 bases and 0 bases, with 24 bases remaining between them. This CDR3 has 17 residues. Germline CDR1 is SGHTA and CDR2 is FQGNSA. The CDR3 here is CASMPQVSLLSSYEQYF. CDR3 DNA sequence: TGTGCCAGTATGCCGCAGGTCTCCCTCCTTAGCTCCTACGAGCAGTACTTC.

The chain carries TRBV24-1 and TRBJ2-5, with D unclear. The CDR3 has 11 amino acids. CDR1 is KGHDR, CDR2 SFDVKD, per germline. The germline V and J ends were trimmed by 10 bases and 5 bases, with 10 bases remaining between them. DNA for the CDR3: TGTGCCACATCATTGGGGGAGACCCAGTACTTC. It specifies CATSLGETQYF.

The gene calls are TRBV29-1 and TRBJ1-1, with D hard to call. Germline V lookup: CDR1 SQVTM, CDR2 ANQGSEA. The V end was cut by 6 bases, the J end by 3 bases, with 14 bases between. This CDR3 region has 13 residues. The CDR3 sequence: CSVLVTRDTEAFF. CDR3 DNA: TGCAGCGTATTAGTGACAAGGGACACTGAAGCTTTCTTT. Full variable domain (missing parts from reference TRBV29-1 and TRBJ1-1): SAVISQKPSRDICQRGTSLTIQCQVDSQVTMMFWYRQQPGQSLTLIATANQGSEATYESGFVIDKFPISRPNLTFSTLTVSNMSPEDSSIYLCSVLVTRDTEAFFGQGTRLTVV.

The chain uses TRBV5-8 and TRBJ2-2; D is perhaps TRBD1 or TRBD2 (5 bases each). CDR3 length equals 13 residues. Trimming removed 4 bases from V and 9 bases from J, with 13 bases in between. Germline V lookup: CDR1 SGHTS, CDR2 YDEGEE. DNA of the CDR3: TGTGCCAGCAGCCGAGGGGTTTCCCGGGAGCTGTTTTTT. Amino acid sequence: CASSRGVSRELFF. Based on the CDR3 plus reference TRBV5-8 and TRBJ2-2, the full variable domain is EAGVTQSPTHLIKTRGQQATLRCSPISGHTSVYWYQQALGLGLQFLLWYDEGEERNRGNFPPRFSGRQFPNYSSELNVNALELEDSALYLCASSRGVSRELFFGEGSRLTVL.

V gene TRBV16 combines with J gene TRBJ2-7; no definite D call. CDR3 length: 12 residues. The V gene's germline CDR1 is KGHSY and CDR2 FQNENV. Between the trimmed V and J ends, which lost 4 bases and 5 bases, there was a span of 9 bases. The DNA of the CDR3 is TGTGCCAGCAGCCCATTTCCCGACGAGCAGTACTTC. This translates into CASSPFPDEQYF.

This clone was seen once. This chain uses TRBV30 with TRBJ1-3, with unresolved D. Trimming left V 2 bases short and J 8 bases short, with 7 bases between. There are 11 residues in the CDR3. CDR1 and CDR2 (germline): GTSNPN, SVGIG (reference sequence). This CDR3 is CAWSSFDTIYF. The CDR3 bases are TGTGCCTGGAGTAGTTTTGACACCATATATTTT.